These 11 T cell receptor beta chains were sequenced from one sample in a study of control samples from healthy donors and cancer patients. TCRdb's table, derived via immunoSEQ multiplex PCR, lists solely in-frame clones and lacks some. This table has some 74,000 clones, around 80% appearing once. Sequencing was performed on blood. The receptors derive from a man in his sixties in good health.

The rearrangement joins TRBV12-3 or TRBV12-4 to TRBJ1-1; the D is unclear. This CDR3 comprises 13 residues. Trimming took 1 base from V and 5 from J, leaving 8 bases between them. CDR3 sequence reads: CASSLGDYTEAFF. The CDR3 coding sequence is TGTGCCAGCAGTTTAGGGGATTATACTGAAGCTTTCTTT.

The gene calls are TRBV3-1 (or the pseudogene TRBV3-2) and TRBJ2-1; D is unresolved. The CDR3 sequence is 14 residues long. V lost 3 bases and J lost 13, with 19 bases in between. CDR1 LGHDT and CDR2 YNNKEL come from the germline V gene (reference sequence). CDR3 DNA: TGTGCCAGCAGCCAGGCCAGTTCGACTCTAAACCAGTTCTTC. Encoded protein: CASSQASSTLNQFF.

This clone was counted a few times. The gene calls are TRBV28 and TRBJ1-6; no clear D. The CDR3 totals 17 residues. Germline CDR1 is MDHEN and CDR2 is SYDVKM. V was shortened by 1 base and J by 4 bases, with 14 bases between the two germline ends. The CDR3 loop reads CASSLLRIASYNSPLHF. The DNA of the CDR3 is TGTGCCAGCAGTTTATTGCGGATCGCCTCTTATAATTCACCCCTCCACTTT.

This chain uses TRBV5-4 with TRBJ2-5; a weak D match, TRBD1 (5 bases). CDR1 and CDR2 from the germline V gene are SGHNT and YYREEE (reference sequence). The ends were cut back, 2 bases at V and 4 bases at J, with 9 bases in the middle. The CDR3 runs to 13 residues. CDR3 residues: CASSFGRVETQYF. CDR3 coding DNA: TGTGCCAGCAGCTTTGGCAGGGTAGAGACCCAGTACTTC.

The chain links TRBV3-1 (or the pseudogene TRBV3-2) to TRBJ2-1, with 9 bases matching TRBD2. The V gene's germline CDR1 is LGHDT and CDR2 YNNKEL (reference sequence). V dropped 4 bases and J dropped 15; count of bases not matched to a gene: 13. The CDR3 has 14 residues. The CDR3 spells CASSLGGSGRTTFF. CDR3 DNA: TGTGCCAGCAGCCTTGGTGGTAGCGGGAGAACGACGTTCTTC.

In this sample, this clone turned up once. Germline and junction disagree at one end, which may indicate a read error. This chain connects TRBV11-2 to TRBJ2-7; D unresolved. CDR1 and CDR2 (germline): SGHAT, FQNNGV. The CDR3 sequence is 12 residues long. CDR3 amino acids: CASSKDVGRVHF. The CDR3 DNA is TGTGCCAGCAGCAAAGACGTGGGCCGGGTGCACTTC.

This clone showed up just a few times. J is TRBJ1-5 and V is TRBV4-2; D is ambiguous. This CDR3 has 15 residues. V was shortened by 0 bases and J by 4 bases, with 10 bases between the two germline ends. From germline, CDR1 is LGHNA and CDR2 YNFKEQ. The CDR3 region is CASSQDRNTNQPQHF. CDR3 sequence (DNA): TGTGCCAGCAGCCAAGATAGAAACACAAATCAGCCCCAGCATTTT.

The V gene is TRBV30, the J gene TRBJ2-7, with D possibly matching TRBD1 (6 bases). Per germline, CDR1 GTSNPN and CDR2 SVGIG (reference sequence). This CDR3 region has 17 residues. The V end lost 2 bases, the J end lost 4 bases, and 24 bases lay between the germline ends. The CDR3 is CAWSFERGWTAKYEQYF. Here the CDR3 DNA reads TGTGCCTGGAGTTTTGAACGGGGATGGACAGCGAAGTACGAGCAGTACTTC.

The chain is built from TRBV7-2 and TRBJ2-7, with D perhaps TRBD2 (5 bases). V lost 1 base, J lost 2 bases, and 12 bases lay in between. CDR3 length: 15 residues. Per germline, CDR1 SGHTA and CDR2 FQGNSA. The CDR3 sequence: CASSLVAGQTYEQYF. The DNA for the CDR3 is TGTGCCAGCAGCTTAGTCGCGGGCCAAACCTACGAGCAGTACTTC.

Only a few counts were recorded for this clone. The genes are TRBV27 and TRBJ2-7, with D unresolved. The V gene lost 5 bases and the J gene lost 3 bases, with 14 bases spanning the gap. This CDR3 has 14 amino acids. Per germline, CDR1 MNHEY and CDR2 SMNVEV (reference sequence). The CDR3 loop is CASSQTGLSYEQYF. In DNA, the CDR3 is TGTGCCAGCAGTCAGACTGGCCTTAGCTACGAGCAGTACTTC.

The chain has TRBV11-2 and TRBJ1-3; maybe TRBD1 (6 bases). CDR1 and CDR2 (germline): SGHAT, FQNNGV. The CDR3 contains 17 residues. Trimming cost V 4 bases and J 2 bases, with 18 bases left between them. In DNA form, the CDR3 reads TGTGCCAGCAGCTCCATCAAGCAGGACAGACCTGGAAACACCATATATTTT. This codes for CASSSIKQDRPGNTIYF.